These 14 T cell receptor beta chains originate from one sample sequenced in a study of shared clonotypes between healthy human individuals. Data came from immunoSEQ multiplex PCR; TCRdb stores just in-frame clones and leaves some out. The sample carries about 1.4 million clones, around 97% recorded once. The material sequenced was naive CD4+ T cells sorted from blood. Noted subset: CD45RA+ positively selected. Source of these receptors: a man aged 30 to 39 in good health.

Concerning this clone itself: Other DNA sequences in this specimen translate into the identical CDR3. Written as DNA, the CDR3 is TGTGCCAGCAGCTTGGGAGACAGGGGGCAGGAGACCCAGTACTTC. It encodes CASSLGDRGQETQYF. This sequence joins TRBV5-4 and TRBJ2-5, with 10 bases aligning to TRBD1. Germline V CDR1 and CDR2: SGHNT, YYREEE (reference sequence). The V gene end was trimmed by 0 bases and the J gene end by 5 bases; junction bases not matched to a gene: 4. CDR3 length: 15 amino acids. The whole variable domain, filled in from reference TRBV5-4 and TRBJ2-5, reads ETGVTQSPTHLIKTRGQQVTLRCSSQSGHNTVSWYQQALGQGPQFIFQYYREEENGRGNFPPRFSGLQFPNYSSELNVNALELDDSALYLCASSLGDRGQETQYFGPGTRLLVL.

V is TRBV7-3 and J is TRBJ2-7, with D perhaps given as TRBD1 or TRBD2 (6 bases each). Trimming stripped 3 bases from V and 5 bases from J, with 17 bases between. Germline CDR1 is SGHTA and CDR2 is FQGTGA. This CDR3 has 15 amino acids. CDR3 region: CASSLRGALPNEQYF. Here the CDR3 DNA reads TGTGCCAGCAGCTTGAGGGGGGCACTGCCAAACGAGCAGTACTTC.

The chain joins TRBV5-4 to TRBJ2-4; D is unclear. In germline, CDR1 is SGHNT, CDR2 YYREEE (reference sequence). The V end was cut by 5 bases, the J end by 1 base, with 16 bases between. This CDR3 has 16 amino acids. CDR3 coding DNA: TGTGCCAGCAGTACTGGCCAGAACCGGGCCAAAAACATTCAGTACTTC. Protein product: CASSTGQNRAKNIQYF.

The V gene is TRBV29-1, the J gene TRBJ2-3; no clear D gene. V was shortened by 1 base and J by 5 bases, with 13 bases between the two germline ends. Per germline, CDR1 SQVTM and CDR2 ANQGSEA. The CDR3 loop spans 14 amino acids. CDR3: CSVEGSVVGDTQYF. In nucleotides, the CDR3 is TGCAGCGTTGAAGGGTCAGTAGTAGGAGATACGCAGTATTTT.

This chain connects TRBV2 to TRBJ2-5, with D perhaps TRBD1 (6 bases). V was clipped by 8 bases and J by 5 bases, with 18 bases between them. CDR3 length: 14 residues. Per germline, CDR1 SNHLY and CDR2 FYNNEI. The CDR3 region is CASLSDSPRETQYF. The CDR3 DNA follows: TGTGCCAGCCTTTCGGACAGCCCTAGGGAGACCCAGTACTTC.

V is TRBV5-4 and J is TRBJ2-1; 7 nucleotides match TRBD2. Germline CDR1 reads SGHNT; CDR2 reads YYREEE (reference sequence). The CDR3 is 16 amino acids. J was trimmed by 8 bases and V by 4 bases; bases with no gene match: 15. The DNA for the CDR3 is TGTGCCAGCAGCATCGGGTTGATGCGGGAGACCCATGAGCAGTTCTTC. This encodes CASSIGLMRETHEQFF. Looking up the rest from reference TRBV5-4 and TRBJ2-1 gives the full variable domain: ETGVTQSPTHLIKTRGQQVTLRCSSQSGHNTVSWYQQALGQGPQFIFQYYREEENGRGNFPPRFSGLQFPNYSSELNVNALELDDSALYLCASSIGLMRETHEQFFGPGTRLTVL.

V usage is TRBV28 and J usage is TRBJ2-7, with D perhaps TRBD1 (5 bases). V was pared by 4 bases and J by 6 bases, with 16 bases between. There are 14 residues in the CDR3. Germline CDR1 is MDHEN and CDR2 is SYDVKM. CDR3 nucleotide sequence: TGTGCCAGCAGTTCAACAGGCCAAAACTCCGAGCAGTACTTC. This encodes CASSSTGQNSEQYF.

V and J are TRBV5-1 and TRBJ2-3; 7 nucleotides match TRBD1. Germline V CDR1 and CDR2: SGHRS, YFSETQ. J gave up 1 base and V 1 base, and 9 bases lay outside the gene matches. The CDR3 runs 17 residues. The CDR3 DNA reads as TGCGCCAGCAGCTTGAGTCGGGACAGCCGTGGCACAGATACGCAGTATTTT. It codes for CASSLSRDSRGTDTQYF.

V usage is TRBV5-1 and J usage is TRBJ2-5; 8 bases agree with TRBD2. The CDR3 sequence is 14 residues long. Per the germline V gene, CDR1 is SGHRS and CDR2 is YFSETQ. Trimming took 0 bases from V and 3 from J; bases not matched to a gene: 1. The CDR3 DNA reads as TGCGCCAGCAGCTTGGTAGCGGGGAAAGAGACCCAGTACTTC. Amino acids: CASSLVAGKETQYF.

This sequence joins TRBV4-1 and TRBJ2-7; TRBD1 aligns across 9 bases. There are 17 residues in the CDR3. Germline loops: CDR1 MGHRA, CDR2 YSYEKL. Germline trimming cut 8 bases from V and 5 bases from J; bases unmatched to any gene: 19. The CDR3 nucleotides are TGCGCCAGCCGGAAAATTTTAACCGGGACAGGGCCCCACGAGCAGTACTTC. Its translation: CASRKILTGTGPHEQYF.

This rearrangement joins TRBV5-5 to TRBJ2-5, with 11 nucleotides matching TRBD2. The V gene end was trimmed by 4 bases and the J gene end by 3 bases; junction bases not matched to a gene: 5. Germline assignment: CDR1 SGHKS and CDR2 YYEKEE (reference sequence). This CDR3 has 15 amino acids. This chain's CDR3 is CASSTRLAGKETQYF. CDR3 DNA sequence: TGTGCCAGCAGCACAAGACTAGCGGGGAAAGAGACCCAGTACTTC.

The chain uses TRBV15 and TRBJ2-2, with TRBD2 matching 8 bases. CDR1 and CDR2 from the germline V gene are LNHNV and YYDKDF (reference sequence). The junction had 5 bases not matched to a gene; V was cut back by 3 bases and J by 2 bases. There are 16 residues in the CDR3. The CDR3, as DNA: TGTGCCACCAGCAGGGCGGGACTAGTCAACACCGGGGAGCTGTTTTTT. Residues: CATSRAGLVNTGELFF.

The genes are TRBV9 and TRBJ2-3, with 7 bases aligning to TRBD1. The CDR3 has 14 amino acids. Trimming at V came to 9 bases and at J to 3 bases, leaving 10 bases not matched to a gene. CDR1 is SGDLS, CDR2 YYNGEE, per germline. This CDR3 reads CATSRDRVTDTQYF. Written as DNA, the CDR3 is TGTGCCACCTCCCGAGACAGGGTAACAGATACGCAGTATTTT.

The rearrangement uses TRBV7-9 and TRBJ1-4; no reliable D call. V was clipped by 2 bases and J by 10 bases, with 8 bases between them. Germline V gives CDR1 SEHNR, CDR2 FQNEAQ (reference sequence). This CDR3 spans 12 amino acids. This CDR3 is CASSLSLGKLFF. CDR3 sequence (DNA): TGTGCCAGCAGCTTATCCTTAGGAAAACTGTTTTTT.